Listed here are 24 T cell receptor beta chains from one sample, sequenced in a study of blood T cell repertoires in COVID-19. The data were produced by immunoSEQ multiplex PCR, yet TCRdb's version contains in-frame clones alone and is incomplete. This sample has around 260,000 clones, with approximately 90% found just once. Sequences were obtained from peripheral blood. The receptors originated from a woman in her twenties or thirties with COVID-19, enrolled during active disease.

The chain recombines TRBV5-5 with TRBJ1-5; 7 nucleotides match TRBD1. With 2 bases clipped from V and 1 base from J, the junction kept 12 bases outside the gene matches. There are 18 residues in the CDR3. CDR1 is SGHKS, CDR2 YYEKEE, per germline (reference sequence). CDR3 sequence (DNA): TGTGCCAGCAGCTTAGGATCAGGGGGGCAGGACAGCAATCAGCCCCAGCATTTT. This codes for CASSLGSGGQDSNQPQHF.

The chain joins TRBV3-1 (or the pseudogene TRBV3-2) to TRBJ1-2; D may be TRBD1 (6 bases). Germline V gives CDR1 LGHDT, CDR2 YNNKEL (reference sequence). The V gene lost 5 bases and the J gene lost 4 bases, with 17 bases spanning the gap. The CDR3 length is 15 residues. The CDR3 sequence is CASSSQGKVAYGYTF. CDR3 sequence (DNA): TGTGCCAGCAGCTCACAGGGTAAGGTAGCCTATGGCTACACCTTC.

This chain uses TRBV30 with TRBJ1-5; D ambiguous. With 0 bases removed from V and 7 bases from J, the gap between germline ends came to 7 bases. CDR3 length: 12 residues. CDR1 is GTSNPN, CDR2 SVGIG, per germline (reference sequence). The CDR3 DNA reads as TGTGCCTGGAGTGTACTTGAGCAGCCCCAGCATTTT. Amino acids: CAWSVLEQPQHF.

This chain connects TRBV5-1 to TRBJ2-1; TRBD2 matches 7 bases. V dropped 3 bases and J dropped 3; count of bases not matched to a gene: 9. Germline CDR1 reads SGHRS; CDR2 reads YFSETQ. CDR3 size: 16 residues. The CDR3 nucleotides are TGCGCCAGCAGCTGGGTAACTAGCGCCAGCTACAATGAGCAGTTCTTC. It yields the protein CASSWVTSASYNEQFF.

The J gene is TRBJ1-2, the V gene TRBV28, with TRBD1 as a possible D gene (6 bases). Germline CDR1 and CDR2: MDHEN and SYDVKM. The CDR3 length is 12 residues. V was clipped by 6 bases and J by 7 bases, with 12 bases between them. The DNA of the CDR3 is TGTGCCAGCAGGGCAGGGGCGGTTGGCTACACCTTC. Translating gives CASRAGAVGYTF.

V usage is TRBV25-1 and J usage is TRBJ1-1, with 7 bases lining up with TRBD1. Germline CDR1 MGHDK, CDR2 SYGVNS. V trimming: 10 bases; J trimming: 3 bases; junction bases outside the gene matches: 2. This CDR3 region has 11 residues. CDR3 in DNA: TGTGCCAACCAGGGGGACACTGAAGCTTTCTTT. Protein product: CANQGDTEAFF.

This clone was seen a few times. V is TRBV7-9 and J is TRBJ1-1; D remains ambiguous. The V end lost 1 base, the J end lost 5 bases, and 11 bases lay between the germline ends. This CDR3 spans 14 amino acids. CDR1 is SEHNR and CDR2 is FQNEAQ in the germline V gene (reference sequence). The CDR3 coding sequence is TGTGCCAGCAGCTTAGGAGGGATGGAGACTGAAGCTTTCTTT. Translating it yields CASSLGGMETEAFF.

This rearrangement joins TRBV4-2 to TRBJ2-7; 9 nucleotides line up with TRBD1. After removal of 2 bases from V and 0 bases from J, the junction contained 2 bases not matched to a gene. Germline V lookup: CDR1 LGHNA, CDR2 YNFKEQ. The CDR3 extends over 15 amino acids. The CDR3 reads CASSQPGQGSYEQYF. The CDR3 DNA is TGTGCCAGCAGCCAACCGGGACAGGGCTCCTACGAGCAGTACTTC.

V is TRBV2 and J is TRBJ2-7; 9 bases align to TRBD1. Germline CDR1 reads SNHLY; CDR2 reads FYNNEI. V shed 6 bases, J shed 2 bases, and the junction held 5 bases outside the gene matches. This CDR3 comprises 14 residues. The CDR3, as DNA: TGTGCCAGCAGCCCGGGACAGGGTCCCTACGAGCAGTACTTC. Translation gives CASSPGQGPYEQYF.

The CDR3, as DNA: TGCGCCAGCAGCTCCACCCGGGACAGGGTTGGGTACGAGCAGTACTTC. The encoded protein is CASSSTRDRVGYEQYF. This rearrangement joins TRBV5-1 to TRBJ2-7; the match to TRBD1 covers 9 bases. V was pared by 3 bases and J by 4 bases, with 11 bases of the junction left unmatched. Germline V gives CDR1 SGHRS, CDR2 YFSETQ. This CDR3 is 16 amino acids long.

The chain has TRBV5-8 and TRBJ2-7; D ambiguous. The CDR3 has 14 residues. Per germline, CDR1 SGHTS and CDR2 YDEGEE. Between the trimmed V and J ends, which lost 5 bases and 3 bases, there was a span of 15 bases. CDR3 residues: CASSHGQAYYEQYF. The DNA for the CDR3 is TGTGCCAGCAGTCATGGGCAGGCCTACTACGAGCAGTACTTC.

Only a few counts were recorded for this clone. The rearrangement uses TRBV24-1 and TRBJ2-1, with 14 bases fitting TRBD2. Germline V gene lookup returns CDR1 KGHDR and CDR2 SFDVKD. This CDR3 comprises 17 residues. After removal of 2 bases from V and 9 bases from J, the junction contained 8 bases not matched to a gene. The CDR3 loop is CATSDSGTSGRVFEQFF. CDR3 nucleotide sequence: TGTGCCACCAGTGATTCCGGGACTAGCGGGAGAGTCTTTGAGCAGTTCTTC.

Here the CDR3 reads CASRRAVENTEAFF. In DNA form, the CDR3 reads TGCGCCAGCAGGAGGGCTGTTGAGAACACTGAAGCTTTCTTT. This chain joins TRBV5-1 and TRBJ1-1; D is undetermined. Germline lookup yields CDR1 SGHRS and CDR2 YFSETQ. Trimming cost V 5 bases and J 1 base, with 12 bases left between them. The CDR3 covers 14 residues.

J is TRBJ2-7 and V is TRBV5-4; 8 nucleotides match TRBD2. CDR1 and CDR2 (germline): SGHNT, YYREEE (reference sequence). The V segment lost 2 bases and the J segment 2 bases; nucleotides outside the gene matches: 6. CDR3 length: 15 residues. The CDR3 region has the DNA TGTGCCAGCAGCTTAGGTACGGGAGGGCCCTACGAGCAGTACTTC. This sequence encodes CASSLGTGGPYEQYF.

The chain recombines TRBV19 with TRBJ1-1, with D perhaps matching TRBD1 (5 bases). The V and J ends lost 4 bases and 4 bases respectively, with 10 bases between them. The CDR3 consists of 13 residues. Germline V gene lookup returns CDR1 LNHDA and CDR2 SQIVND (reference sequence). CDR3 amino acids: CASSTGGVTEAFF. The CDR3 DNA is TGTGCCAGTAGTACCGGGGGGGTCACTGAAGCTTTCTTT.

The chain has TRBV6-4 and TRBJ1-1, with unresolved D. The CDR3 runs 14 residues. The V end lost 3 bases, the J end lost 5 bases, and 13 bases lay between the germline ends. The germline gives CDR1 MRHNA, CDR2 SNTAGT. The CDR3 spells CASSESSRRTEAFF. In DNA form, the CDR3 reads TGTGCCAGCAGTGAGTCCTCGCGGAGGACTGAAGCTTTCTTT.

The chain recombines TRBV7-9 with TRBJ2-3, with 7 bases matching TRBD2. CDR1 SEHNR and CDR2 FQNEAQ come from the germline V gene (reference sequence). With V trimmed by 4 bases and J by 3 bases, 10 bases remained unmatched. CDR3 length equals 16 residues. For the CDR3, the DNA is TGTGCCAGCAGCTCGGGACCAGGACTAGGAACAGATACGCAGTATTTT. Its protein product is CASSSGPGLGTDTQYF.

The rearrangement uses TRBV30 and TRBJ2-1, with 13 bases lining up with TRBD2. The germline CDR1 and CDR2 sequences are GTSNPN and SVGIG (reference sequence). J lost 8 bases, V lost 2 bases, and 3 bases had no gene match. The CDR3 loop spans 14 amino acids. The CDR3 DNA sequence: TGTGCCTGGAGTAGACTAGCGGGAGGCGATGAGCAGTTCTTC. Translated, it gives CAWSRLAGGDEQFF. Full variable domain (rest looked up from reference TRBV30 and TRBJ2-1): SQTIHQWPATLVQPVGSPLSLECTVEGTSNPNLYWYRQAAGRGLQLLFYSVGIGQISSEVPQNLSASRPQDRQFILSSKKLLLSDSGFYLCAWSRLAGGDEQFFGPGTRLTVL.

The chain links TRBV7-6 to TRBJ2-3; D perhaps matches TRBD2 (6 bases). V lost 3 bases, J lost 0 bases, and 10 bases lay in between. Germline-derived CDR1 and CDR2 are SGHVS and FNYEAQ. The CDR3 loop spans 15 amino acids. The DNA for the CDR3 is TGTGCCAGCAGCTTCCGGGACTTAAGCACAGATACGCAGTATTTT. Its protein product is CASSFRDLSTDTQYF. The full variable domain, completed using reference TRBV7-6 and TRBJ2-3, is GAGVSQSPRYKVTKRGQDVALRCDPISGHVSLYWYRQALGQGPEFLTYFNYEAQQDKSGLPNDRFSAERPEGSISTLTIQRTEQRDSAMYRCASSFRDLSTDTQYFGPGTRLTVL.

The CDR3 region is CASSLGQGNFGDGYTF. The CDR3 nucleotides are TGTGCCAGCAGCTTAGGACAGGGGAACTTCGGGGATGGCTACACCTTC. The genes are TRBV5-4 and TRBJ1-2; 9 nucleotides line up with TRBD1. The CDR3 length is 16 residues. Germline V gene data show CDR1 as SGHNT and CDR2 as YYREEE (reference sequence). V lost 2 bases to trimming and J lost 6 bases; unmatched junction nucleotides: 11.

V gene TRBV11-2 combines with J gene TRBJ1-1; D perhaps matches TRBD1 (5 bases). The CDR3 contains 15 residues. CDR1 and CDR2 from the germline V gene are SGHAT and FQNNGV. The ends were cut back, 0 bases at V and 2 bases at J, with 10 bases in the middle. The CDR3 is CASSLEVGGNTEAFF. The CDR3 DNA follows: TGTGCCAGCAGCTTAGAAGTCGGGGGTAACACTGAAGCTTTCTTT.

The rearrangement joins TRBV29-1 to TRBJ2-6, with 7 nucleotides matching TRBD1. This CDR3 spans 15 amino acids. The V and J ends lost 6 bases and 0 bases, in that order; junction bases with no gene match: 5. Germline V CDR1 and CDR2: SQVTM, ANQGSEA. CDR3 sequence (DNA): TGCAGCGTCTGGGACAGAAGCTCTGGGGCCAACGTCCTGACTTTC. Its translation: CSVWDRSSGANVLTF.

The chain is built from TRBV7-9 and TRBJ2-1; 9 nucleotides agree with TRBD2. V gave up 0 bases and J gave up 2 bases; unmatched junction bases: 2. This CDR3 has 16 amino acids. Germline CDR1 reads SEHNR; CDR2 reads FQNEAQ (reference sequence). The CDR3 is CASSLALAGTYNEQFF. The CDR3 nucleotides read TGTGCCAGCAGCTTAGCCCTAGCGGGAACCTACAATGAGCAGTTCTTC.

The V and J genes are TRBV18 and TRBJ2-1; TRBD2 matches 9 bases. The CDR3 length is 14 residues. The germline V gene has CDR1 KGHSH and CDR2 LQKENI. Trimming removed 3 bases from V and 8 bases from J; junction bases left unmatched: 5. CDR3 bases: TGTGCCAGCTCACCTAGTAGCGGGAGCTATGAGCAGTTCTTC. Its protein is CASSPSSGSYEQFF.